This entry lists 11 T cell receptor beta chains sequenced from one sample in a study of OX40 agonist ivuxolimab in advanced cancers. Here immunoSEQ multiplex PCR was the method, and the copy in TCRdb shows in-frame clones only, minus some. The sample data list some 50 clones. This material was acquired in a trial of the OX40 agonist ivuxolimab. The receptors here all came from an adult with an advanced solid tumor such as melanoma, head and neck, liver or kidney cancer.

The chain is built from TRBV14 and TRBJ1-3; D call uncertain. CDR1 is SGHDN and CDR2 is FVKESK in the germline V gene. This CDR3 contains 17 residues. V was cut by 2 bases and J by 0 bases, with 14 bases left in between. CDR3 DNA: TGTGCCAGCAGCCAATTGGGCAGAAGACTCTCTGGAAACACCATATATTTT. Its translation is CASSQLGRRLSGNTIYF.

CDR3 DNA sequence: TGTGCCAGCAGCCCCAGTTCGGGGGGATCTACCTCCTACGAGCAGTACTTC. Translating gives CASSPSSGGSTSYEQYF. The J gene is TRBJ2-7, the V gene TRBV11-3; 7 bases are a match to TRBD2. The V gene end was trimmed by 5 bases and the J gene end by 0 bases; junction bases not matched to a gene: 13. The CDR3 is made up of 17 amino acids. From germline, CDR1 is SGHNT and CDR2 YENEEA.

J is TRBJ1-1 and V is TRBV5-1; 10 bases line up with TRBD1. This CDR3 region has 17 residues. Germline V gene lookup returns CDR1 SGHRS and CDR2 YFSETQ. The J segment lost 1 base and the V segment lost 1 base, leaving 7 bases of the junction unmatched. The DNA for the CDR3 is TGCGCCAGCAGCTTGACCGGGACAGGGGCGGGGAACACTGAAGCTTTCTTT. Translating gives CASSLTGTGAGNTEAFF.

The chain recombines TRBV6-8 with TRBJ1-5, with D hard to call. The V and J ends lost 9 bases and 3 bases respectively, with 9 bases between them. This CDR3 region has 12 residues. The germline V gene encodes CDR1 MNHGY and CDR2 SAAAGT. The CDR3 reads CARRFFNQPQHF. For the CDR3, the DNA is TGTGCCAGGAGGTTTTTCAATCAGCCCCAGCATTTT.

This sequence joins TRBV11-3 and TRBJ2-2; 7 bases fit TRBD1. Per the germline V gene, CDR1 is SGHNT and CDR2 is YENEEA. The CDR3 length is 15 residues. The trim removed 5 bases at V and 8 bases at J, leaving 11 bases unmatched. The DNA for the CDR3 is TGTGCCAGCAGCCAACCTCAAACAGGGGCTGGGGAGCTGTTTTTT. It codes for CASSQPQTGAGELFF.

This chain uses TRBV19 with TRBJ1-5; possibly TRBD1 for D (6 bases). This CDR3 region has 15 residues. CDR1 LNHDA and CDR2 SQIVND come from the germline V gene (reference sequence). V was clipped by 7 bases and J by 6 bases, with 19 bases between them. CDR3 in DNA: TGTGCCAGTAACCCTCGCAGGGGCTCGGGTCAGCCCCAGCATTTT. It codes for CASNPRRGSGQPQHF.

CDR3 loop: CASSLIPGTGSTEAFF. CDR3 nucleotides: TGTGCCAGCTCGTTAATCCCCGGGACAGGGAGCACTGAAGCTTTCTTT. The chain employs TRBV18 and TRBJ1-1, with 9 nucleotides matching TRBD1. After removal of 6 bases from V and 4 bases from J, the junction contained 12 bases not matched to a gene. Germline V gene data show CDR1 as KGHSH and CDR2 as LQKENI. The CDR3 loop spans 16 amino acids. Filled out from reference TRBV18 and TRBJ1-1, the complete variable domain reads NAGVMQNPRHLVRRRGQEARLRCSPMKGHSHVYWYRQLPEEGLKFMVYLQKENIIDESGMPKERFSAEFPKEGPSILRIQQVVRGDSAAYFCASSLIPGTGSTEAFFGQGTRLTVV.

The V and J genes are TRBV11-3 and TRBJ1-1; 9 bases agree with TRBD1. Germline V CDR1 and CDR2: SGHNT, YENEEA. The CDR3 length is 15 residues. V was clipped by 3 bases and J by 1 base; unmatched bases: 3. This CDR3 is CASSLGGQGNTEAFF. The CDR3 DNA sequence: TGTGCCAGCAGCTTGGGGGGACAGGGGAACACTGAAGCTTTCTTT.

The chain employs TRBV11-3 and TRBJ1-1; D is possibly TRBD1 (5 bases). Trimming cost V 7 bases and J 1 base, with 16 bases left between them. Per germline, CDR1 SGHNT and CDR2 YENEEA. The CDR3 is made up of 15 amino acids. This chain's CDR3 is CASTPPGQWNTEAFF. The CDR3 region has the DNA TGTGCCAGCACCCCACCCGGACAATGGAACACTGAAGCTTTCTTT. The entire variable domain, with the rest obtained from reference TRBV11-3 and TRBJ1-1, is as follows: EAGVVQSPRYKIIEKKQPVAFWCNPISGHNTLYWYLQNLGQGPELLIRYENEEAVDDSQLPKDRFSAERLKGVDSTLKIQPAELGDSAVYLCASTPPGQWNTEAFFGQGTRLTVV.

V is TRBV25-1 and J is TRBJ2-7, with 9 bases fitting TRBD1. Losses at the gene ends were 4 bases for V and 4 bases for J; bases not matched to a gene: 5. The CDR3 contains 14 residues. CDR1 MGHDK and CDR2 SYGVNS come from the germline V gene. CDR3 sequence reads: CASSVTGTGYEQYF. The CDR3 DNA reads TGTGCCAGCAGTGTTACCGGGACAGGGTACGAGCAGTACTTC.

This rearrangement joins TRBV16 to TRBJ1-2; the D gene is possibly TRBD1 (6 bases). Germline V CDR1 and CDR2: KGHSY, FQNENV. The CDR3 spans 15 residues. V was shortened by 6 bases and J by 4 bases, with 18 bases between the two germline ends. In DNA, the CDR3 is TGTGCCAGCAGTTCCCGCCCGGACAGTACCTATGGCTACACCTTC. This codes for CASSSRPDSTYGYTF.